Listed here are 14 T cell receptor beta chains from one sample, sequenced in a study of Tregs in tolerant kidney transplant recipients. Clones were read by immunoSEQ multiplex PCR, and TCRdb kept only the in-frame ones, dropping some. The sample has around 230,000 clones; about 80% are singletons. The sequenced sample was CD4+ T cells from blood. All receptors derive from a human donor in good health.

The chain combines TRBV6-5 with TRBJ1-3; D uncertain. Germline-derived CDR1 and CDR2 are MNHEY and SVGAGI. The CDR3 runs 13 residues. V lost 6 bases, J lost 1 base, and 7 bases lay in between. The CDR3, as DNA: TGTGCCAGCAGAAGGGTTTCTGGAAACACCATATATTTT. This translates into CASRRVSGNTIYF.

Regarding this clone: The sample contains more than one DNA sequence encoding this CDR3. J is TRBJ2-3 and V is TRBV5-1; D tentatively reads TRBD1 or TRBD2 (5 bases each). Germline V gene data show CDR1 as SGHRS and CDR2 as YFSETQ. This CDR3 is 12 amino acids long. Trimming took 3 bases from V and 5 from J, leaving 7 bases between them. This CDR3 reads CASSSRGDTQYF. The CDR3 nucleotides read TGCGCCAGCAGCTCGAGGGGAGATACGCAGTATTTT. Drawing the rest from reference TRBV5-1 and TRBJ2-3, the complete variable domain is KAGVTQTPRYLIKTRGQQVTLSCSPISGHRSVSWYQQTPGQGLQFLFEYFSETQRNKGNFPGRFSGRQFSNSRSEMNVSTLELGDSALYLCASSSRGDTQYFGPGTRLTVL.

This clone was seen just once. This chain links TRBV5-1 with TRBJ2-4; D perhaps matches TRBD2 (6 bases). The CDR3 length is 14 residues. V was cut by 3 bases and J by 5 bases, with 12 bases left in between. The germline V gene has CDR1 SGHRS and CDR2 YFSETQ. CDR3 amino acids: CASSSGTPENIQYF. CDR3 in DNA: TGCGCCAGCAGCTCCGGGACTCCTGAAAACATTCAGTACTTC.

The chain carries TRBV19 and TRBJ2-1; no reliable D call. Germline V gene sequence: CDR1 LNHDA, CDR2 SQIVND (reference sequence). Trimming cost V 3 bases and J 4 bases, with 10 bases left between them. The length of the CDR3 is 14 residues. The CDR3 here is CASSMEHPYNEQFF. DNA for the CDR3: TGTGCCAGTAGTATGGAGCACCCGTACAATGAGCAGTTCTTC.

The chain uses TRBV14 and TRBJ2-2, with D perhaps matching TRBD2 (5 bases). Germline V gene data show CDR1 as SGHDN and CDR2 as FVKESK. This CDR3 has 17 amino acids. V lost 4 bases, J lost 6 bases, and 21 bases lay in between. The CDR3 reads CASSRGSAVSLAGELFF. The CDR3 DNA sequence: TGTGCCAGCAGCCGGGGATCAGCGGTATCGTTGGCCGGGGAGCTGTTTTTT.

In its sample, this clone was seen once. The CDR3 DNA follows: TGTGCCAGCAGCGTAGGACCGAGCGCGAGCTCCTACGAGCAGTACTTC. This sequence encodes CASSVGPSASSYEQYF. The rearrangement uses TRBV9 and TRBJ2-7; D gene ambiguous. Germline CDR1 SGDLS, CDR2 YYNGEE. V dropped 0 bases and J dropped 0 bases, with 13 bases sitting between them. CDR3 length: 16 amino acids. The full variable domain, rest sourced from reference TRBV9 and TRBJ2-7, is DSGVTQTPKHLITATGQRVTLRCSPRSGDLSVYWYQQSLDQGLQFLIQYYNGEERAKGNILERFSAQQFPDLHSELNLSSLELGDSALYFCASSVGPSASSYEQYFGPGTRLTVT.

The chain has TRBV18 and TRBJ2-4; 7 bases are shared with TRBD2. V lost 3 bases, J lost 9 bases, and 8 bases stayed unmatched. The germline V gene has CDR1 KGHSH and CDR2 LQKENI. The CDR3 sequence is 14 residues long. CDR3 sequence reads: CASSPSRGDAIQYF. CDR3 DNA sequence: TGTGCCAGCTCACCGTCACGGGGGGATGCCATTCAGTACTTC.

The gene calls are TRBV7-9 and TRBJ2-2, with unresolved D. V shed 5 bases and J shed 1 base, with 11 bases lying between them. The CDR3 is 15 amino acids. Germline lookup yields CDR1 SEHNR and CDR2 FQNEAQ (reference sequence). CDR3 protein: CASSPQTLNTGELFF. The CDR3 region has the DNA TGTGCCAGCAGCCCCCAGACACTGAACACCGGGGAGCTGTTTTTT.

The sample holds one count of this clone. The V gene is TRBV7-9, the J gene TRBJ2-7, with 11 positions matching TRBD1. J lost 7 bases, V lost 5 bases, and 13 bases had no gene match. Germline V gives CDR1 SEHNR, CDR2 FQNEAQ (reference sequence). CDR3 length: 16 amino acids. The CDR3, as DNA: TGTGCCAGCAGCAGATCATCGGGACAGGGGGTGAGGGAGCAGTACTTC. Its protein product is CASSRSSGQGVREQYF.

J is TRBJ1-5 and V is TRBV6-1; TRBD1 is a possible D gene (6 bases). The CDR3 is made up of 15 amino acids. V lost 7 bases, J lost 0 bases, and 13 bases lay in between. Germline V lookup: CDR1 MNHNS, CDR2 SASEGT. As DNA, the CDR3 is TGTGCCAGCAAAAGACAGGACTATAGCAATCAGCCCCAGCATTTT. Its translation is CASKRQDYSNQPQHF.

CDR3 protein: CASSLTRLNTEAFF. CDR3 DNA sequence: TGCGCCAGCAGCTTGACCCGATTGAACACTGAAGCTTTCTTT. The chain recombines TRBV5-1 with TRBJ1-1; no definite D call. In germline, CDR1 is SGHRS, CDR2 YFSETQ. V was trimmed by 1 base and J by 0 bases, leaving 7 bases between them. There are 14 residues in the CDR3.

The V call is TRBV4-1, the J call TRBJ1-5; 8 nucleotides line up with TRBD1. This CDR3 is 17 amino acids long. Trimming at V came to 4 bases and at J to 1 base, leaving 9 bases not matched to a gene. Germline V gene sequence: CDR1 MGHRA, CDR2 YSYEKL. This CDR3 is CASSLRPDRVSNQPQHF. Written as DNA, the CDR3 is TGCGCCAGCAGCCTACGACCGGACAGGGTAAGCAATCAGCCCCAGCATTTT.

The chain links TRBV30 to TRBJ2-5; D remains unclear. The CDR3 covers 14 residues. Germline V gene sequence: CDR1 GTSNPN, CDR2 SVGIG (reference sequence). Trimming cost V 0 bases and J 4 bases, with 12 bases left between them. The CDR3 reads CAWSVQGLRETQYF. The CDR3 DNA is TGTGCCTGGAGTGTACAAGGGCTTCGAGAGACCCAGTACTTC. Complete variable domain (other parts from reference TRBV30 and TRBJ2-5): SQTIHQWPATLVQPVGSPLSLECTVEGTSNPNLYWYRQAAGRGLQLLFYSVGIGQISSEVPQNLSASRPQDRQFILSSKKLLLSDSGFYLCAWSVQGLRETQYFGPGTRLLVL.

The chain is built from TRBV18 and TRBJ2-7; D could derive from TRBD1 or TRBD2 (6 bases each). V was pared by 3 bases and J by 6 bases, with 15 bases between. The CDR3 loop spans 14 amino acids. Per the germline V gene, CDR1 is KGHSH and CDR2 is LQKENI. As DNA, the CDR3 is TGTGCCAGCTCACCTTCCGGGAGCAGGGGCGAGCAGTACTTC. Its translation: CASSPSGSRGEQYF.